The clone carrying this T cell receptor (beta chain) is medium-sized (0.01 to 0.1%) in the sample. Time point in this sample: after neoadjuvant nivolumab, at surgical resection. The source of the sample is a study of neoadjuvant anti-PD-1 for oral cavity cancer. Profiled with immunoSEQ multiplex PCR; TCRdb holds only in-frame clones, not every one. This sample carries 23,000 or so clones, under 30% of them seen once, and the ten largest clones take 16%. Specimen: tumor tissue, collected after nivolumab (anti-PD-1) treatment. This TCR derives from a person aged 35-80 years with oral cavity squamous cell carcinoma.

CDR3 protein: CASSLQGALGYTF. CDR3 DNA sequence: TGTGCCAGCAGTCTTCAGGGGGCTCTTGGCTACACCTTC. V is TRBV7-9 and J is TRBJ1-2, with 8 nucleotides matching TRBD1. The germline V gene has CDR1 SEHNR and CDR2 FQNEAQ (reference sequence). Trimming at V came to 6 bases and at J to 7 bases, leaving 7 bases not matched to a gene. There are 13 residues in the CDR3.